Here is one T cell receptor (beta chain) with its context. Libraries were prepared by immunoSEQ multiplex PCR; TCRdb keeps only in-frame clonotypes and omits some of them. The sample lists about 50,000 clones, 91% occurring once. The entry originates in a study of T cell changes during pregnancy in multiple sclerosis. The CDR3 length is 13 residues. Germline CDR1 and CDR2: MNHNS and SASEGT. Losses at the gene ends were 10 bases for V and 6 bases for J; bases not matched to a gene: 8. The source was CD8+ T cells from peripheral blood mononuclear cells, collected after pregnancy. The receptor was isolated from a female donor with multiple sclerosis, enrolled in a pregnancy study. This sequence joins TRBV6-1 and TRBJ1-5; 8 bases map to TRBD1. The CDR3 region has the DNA TGTGCCACGTTCGGACAGGGAGCTCAGCCCCAGCATTTT. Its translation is CATFGQGAQPQHF.